These 17 T cell receptor beta chains share one sample of origin, sequenced in a study of T-cell reconstitution after alpha-beta-depleted transplantation in children. Preparation of the TCRbeta library used unique molecular identifiers. TCRdb reanalysed the PCR reads using MiXCR and keeps one entry per CDR3 protein. This sample has 400,000 to 450,000 distinct CDR3 sequences, with around two fifths found just once. Sequenced here: PBMCs, sampled before TCRalphabeta/CD19-depleted stem cell transplant. These TCRs come from a girl aged 2-10 years with aplastic anemia, due to receive a stem cell transplant.

This clonotype was observed many times. This chain connects TRBV12-3 or TRBV12-4 to TRBJ2-1; 10 positions agree with TRBD1. J lost 4 bases, V lost 7 bases, and 4 bases had no gene match. The CDR3 covers 14 residues. CDR3 residues: CASIPGQGYNEQFF. CDR3 in DNA: TGTGCCAGCATCCCGGGACAGGGGTACAATGAGCAGTTCTTC.

The count of this clonotype is one. The V gene is TRBV4-2, the J gene TRBJ2-4, with 9 bases identical to TRBD1. The CDR3 is made up of 15 amino acids. Germline V gene data show CDR1 as LGHNA and CDR2 as YNFKEQ. V shed 8 bases, J shed 2 bases, and the junction held 7 bases outside the gene matches. The CDR3 DNA is TGTGCCAGCGCACAGGGGGCCTGGACCAAAAACATTCAGTACTTC. Protein sequence: CASAQGAWTKNIQYF.

The J gene is TRBJ2-5, the V gene TRBV6-1, with 7 bases aligning to TRBD2. CDR3 length: 13 amino acids. V was pared by 7 bases and J by 6 bases, with 8 bases of the junction left unmatched. The germline V gene encodes CDR1 MNHNS and CDR2 SASEGT. Here the CDR3 DNA reads TGTGCCAGCACCAACCCCGGGGGGAAGACCCAGTACTTC. Amino acids: CASTNPGGKTQYF.

V gene TRBV28 combines with J gene TRBJ1-5, with D perhaps matching TRBD1 (5 bases). In germline, CDR1 is MDHEN, CDR2 SYDVKM. The V end lost 7 bases, the J end lost 3 bases, and 22 bases lay between the germline ends. CDR3 length equals 17 residues. This chain's CDR3 is CASTPGQGLRDNQPQHF. The DNA for the CDR3 is TGTGCCAGCACCCCTGGGCAGGGATTAAGGGACAATCAGCCCCAGCATTTT.

This clonotype was picked up a small number of times. This chain connects TRBV12-3 or TRBV12-4 to TRBJ2-6; 7 positions match TRBD1. V dropped 7 bases and J dropped 4; count of bases not matched to a gene: 7. The CDR3 is made up of 15 amino acids. CDR3 protein: CASTETGLGANVLTF. CDR3 nucleotides: TGTGCCAGCACCGAGACAGGGTTGGGGGCCAACGTCCTGACTTTC.

In its sample, this clonotype was seen a few times. The J gene is TRBJ1-5, the V gene TRBV19; 9 nucleotides align to TRBD1. Trimming took 3 bases from V and 5 from J; bases not matched to a gene: 8. The CDR3 length is 16 residues. Germline CDR1 is LNHDA and CDR2 is SQIVND (reference sequence). This CDR3 reads CASSIDRGFGYQPQHF. In nucleotides, the CDR3 is TGTGCCAGTAGTATCGACAGGGGGTTTGGCTATCAGCCCCAGCATTTT.

The rearrangement joins TRBV5-6 to TRBJ1-1; possibly TRBD1 for D (6 bases). Trimming left V 4 bases short and J 9 bases short, with 16 bases between. From germline, CDR1 is SGHDT and CDR2 YYEEEE. The CDR3 is made up of 13 amino acids. The CDR3 region has the DNA TGTGCCAGCAGCGGAACAGGGTATACTAAAGCTTTCTTT. This gives the protein CASSGTGYTKAFF.

The chain combines TRBV18 with TRBJ2-3; D is possibly TRBD1 (5 bases). Germline V gene data show CDR1 as KGHSH and CDR2 as LQKENI. Trimming took 2 bases from V and 1 from J, leaving 13 bases between them. The CDR3 contains 16 residues. As DNA, the CDR3 is TGTGCCAGCTCACCAAGACAGCCGAGAGGCACAGATACGCAGTATTTT. Translating it yields CASSPRQPRGTDTQYF.

The chain is built from TRBV7-9 and TRBJ2-5; 7 positions match TRBD2. After removal of 1 base from V and 5 bases from J, the junction contained 4 bases not matched to a gene. Germline CDR1 reads SEHNR; CDR2 reads FQNEAQ (reference sequence). This CDR3 region has 14 residues. In DNA form, the CDR3 reads TGTGCCAGCAGCTTAGGCGGGGGATGGGAGACCCAGTACTTC. Translated, it gives CASSLGGGWETQYF.

This clonotype was detected only a few times. The V and J genes are TRBV7-2 and TRBJ1-5; a possible D gene is TRBD1 (5 bases). The germline V and J ends were trimmed by 2 bases and 7 bases, with 18 bases remaining between them. CDR1 is SGHTA, CDR2 FQGNSA, per germline. The CDR3 has 16 amino acids. The CDR3 coding sequence is TGTGCCAGCAGCTTAAGAATGCTGCAGGGTGTACAGCCCCAGCATTTT. This encodes CASSLRMLQGVQPQHF.

The V call is TRBV12-3 or TRBV12-4, the J call TRBJ2-5, with D hard to call. With 7 bases removed from V and 5 bases from J, the gap between germline ends came to 17 bases. The CDR3 covers 14 residues. The CDR3 coding sequence is TGTGCCAGCACCCCCGGACCAGCGAGCGAGACCCAGTACTTC. Protein sequence: CASTPGPASETQYF.

The table lists this clonotype with a count of one. V usage is TRBV29-1 and J usage is TRBJ2-7, with D perhaps matching TRBD1 (6 bases). Germline V CDR1 and CDR2: SQVTM, ANQGSEA. The V and J ends lost 0 bases and 0 bases respectively, with 15 bases between them. The CDR3 extends over 16 amino acids. The CDR3: CSVEDRSGDDSYEQYF. The CDR3 nucleotides read TGCAGCGTTGAAGATCGCTCAGGGGACGACTCCTACGAGCAGTACTTC.

This clonotype appeared a single time. The chain has TRBV20-1 and TRBJ1-4, with D perhaps matching TRBD1 (6 bases). Germline V gene sequence: CDR1 DFQATT, CDR2 SNEGSKA (reference sequence). This CDR3 spans 16 amino acids. Trimming removed 5 bases from V and 0 bases from J, with 16 bases in between. The CDR3 sequence is CSAPTGSYATNEKLFF. The CDR3 DNA sequence: TGCAGTGCTCCGACAGGTTCCTATGCAACTAATGAAAAACTGTTTTTT.

Only a few counts were recorded for this clonotype. V usage is TRBV18 and J usage is TRBJ2-5; 7 bases fit TRBD2. V shed 5 bases and J 4 bases; nucleotides not matched to a gene: 4. The CDR3 is made up of 13 amino acids. Per the germline V gene, CDR1 is KGHSH and CDR2 is LQKENI. CDR3 residues: CASSAGVGETQYF. The CDR3 bases are TGTGCCAGCTCAGCGGGAGTAGGAGAGACCCAGTACTTC.

The table lists this clonotype with a count of one. The V and J genes are TRBV4-1 and TRBJ2-1; D may be TRBD2 (5 bases). CDR3 length: 15 amino acids. V lost 1 base, J lost 3 bases, and 10 bases lay in between. CDR1 and CDR2 (germline): MGHRA, YSYEKL. CDR3 sequence reads: CASSQVFRDYNEQFF. In nucleotides, the CDR3 is TGCGCCAGCAGCCAAGTTTTCCGGGACTACAATGAGCAGTTCTTC.

The sample holds many counts of this clonotype. The chain is built from TRBV12-3 or TRBV12-4 and TRBJ2-5; 11 nucleotides agree with TRBD1. This CDR3 has 15 amino acids. Trimming cost V 3 bases and J 4 bases; bases outside gene matches: 4. CDR3 sequence: CASSFRTGGGETQYF. The DNA for the CDR3 is TGTGCCAGCAGTTTTCGGACAGGGGGCGGAGAGACCCAGTACTTC.

V is TRBV29-1 and J is TRBJ2-3, with 7 positions matching TRBD2. The CDR3 has 16 residues. Per the germline V gene, CDR1 is SQVTM and CDR2 is ANQGSEA. V trimming: 0 bases; J trimming: 4 bases; junction bases outside the gene matches: 10. The CDR3 loop reads CSVEDRRGGGADTQYF. The CDR3, as DNA: TGCAGCGTTGAAGATCGACGCGGGGGTGGGGCAGATACGCAGTATTTT.